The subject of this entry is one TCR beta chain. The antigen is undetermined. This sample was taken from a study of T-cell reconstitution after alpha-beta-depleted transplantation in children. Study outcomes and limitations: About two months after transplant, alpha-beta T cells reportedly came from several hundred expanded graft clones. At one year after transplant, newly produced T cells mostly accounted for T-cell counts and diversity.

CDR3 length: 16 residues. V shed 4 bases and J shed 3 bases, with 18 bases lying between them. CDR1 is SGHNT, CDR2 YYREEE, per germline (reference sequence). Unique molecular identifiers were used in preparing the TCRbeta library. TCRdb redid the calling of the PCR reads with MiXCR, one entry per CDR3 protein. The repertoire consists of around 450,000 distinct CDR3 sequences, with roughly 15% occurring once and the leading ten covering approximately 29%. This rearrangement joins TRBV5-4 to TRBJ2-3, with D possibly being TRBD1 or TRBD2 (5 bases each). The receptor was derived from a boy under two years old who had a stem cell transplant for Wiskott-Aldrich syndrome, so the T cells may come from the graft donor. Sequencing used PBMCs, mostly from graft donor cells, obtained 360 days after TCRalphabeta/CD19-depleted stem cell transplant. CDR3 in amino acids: CASSPDGGGPTDTQYF. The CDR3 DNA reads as TGTGCCAGCAGCCCCGATGGTGGGGGTCCGACAGATACGCAGTATTTT.